Shown below are 20 T cell receptor beta chains from a single sample sequenced in a study of T cell responses to AZD1222 COVID-19 vaccine. Repertoires were generated with immunoSEQ multiplex PCR, while TCRdb's copy carries only in-frame clones and drops some. The data show about 140,000 clones, 89% seen once. Source: peripheral blood, taken on day 0 of AZD1222 vaccination. All receptors come from an adult in good health.

The genes are TRBV19 and TRBJ1-3; TRBD1 aligns across 9 bases. CDR3 length equals 15 residues. Germline loops: CDR1 LNHDA, CDR2 SQIVND (reference sequence). J gave up 0 bases and V 4 bases, and 1 base lay outside the gene matches. For the CDR3, the DNA is TGTGCCAGTAGTACGACAGGGGGCTCTGGAAACACCATATATTTT. This encodes CASSTTGGSGNTIYF.

The chain uses TRBV7-2 and TRBJ2-7; 12 bases are a match to TRBD2. The CDR3 sequence is 14 residues long. Trimming at V came to 5 bases and at J to 3 bases, leaving 2 bases not matched to a gene. Germline assignment: CDR1 SGHTA and CDR2 FQGNSA. This chain's CDR3 is CASSQLAGGYEQYF. The DNA of the CDR3 is TGTGCCAGCAGCCAACTAGCGGGGGGCTACGAGCAGTACTTC. The full variable domain, in which reference TRBV7-2 and TRBJ2-7 provide the parts outside the CDR3, is GAGVSQSPSNKVTEKGKDVELRCDPISGHTALYWYRQSLGQGLEFLIYFQGNSAPDKSGLPSDRFSAERTGGSVSTLTIQRTQQEDSAVYLCASSQLAGGYEQYFGPGTRLTVT.

The rearrangement joins TRBV2 to TRBJ1-3; no clear D. In germline, CDR1 is SNHLY, CDR2 FYNNEI. This CDR3 spans 15 amino acids. V was clipped by 3 bases and J by 0 bases, with 9 bases between them. CDR3 sequence: CASSDRRSSGNTIYF. CDR3 bases: TGTGCCAGCAGTGACAGACGTTCCTCTGGAAACACCATATATTTT.

V and J are TRBV13 and TRBJ2-5; a weak D match, TRBD2 (6 bases). Trimming took 6 bases from V and 4 from J, leaving 9 bases between them. The CDR3 spans 12 residues. Germline CDR1 is PRHDT and CDR2 is FYEKMQ (reference sequence). This CDR3 reads CASSGGRETQYF. The CDR3 DNA follows: TGTGCCAGCAGTGGGGGGAGAGAGACCCAGTACTTC.

The V and J genes are TRBV15 and TRBJ2-1, with 8 bases aligning to TRBD2. V was pared by 5 bases and J by 7 bases, with 16 bases of the junction left unmatched. The CDR3 consists of 17 residues. Germline V CDR1 and CDR2: LNHNV, YYDKDF (reference sequence). This chain's CDR3 is CATSGGSQREQRNEQFF. As DNA, the CDR3 is TGTGCCACCAGCGGGGGCTCCCAGCGGGAGCAGCGTAATGAGCAGTTCTTC. The full variable domain, with the rest looked up from reference TRBV15 and TRBJ2-1, is DAMVIQNPRYQVTQFGKPVTLSCSQTLNHNVMYWYQQKSSQAPKLLFHYYDKDFNNEADTPDNFQSRRPNTSFCFLDIRSPGLGDTAMYLCATSGGSQREQRNEQFFGPGTRLTVL.

The V and J genes are TRBV3-1 (or the pseudogene TRBV3-2) and TRBJ2-7; 11 positions agree with TRBD2. Germline-derived CDR1 and CDR2 are LGHDT and YNNKEL (reference sequence). There are 14 residues in the CDR3. V was pared by 4 bases and J by 4 bases, with 3 bases of the junction left unmatched. CDR3 sequence reads: CASSPGTSGYEQYF. The CDR3 DNA reads TGTGCCAGCAGCCCGGGGACTAGCGGATACGAGCAGTACTTC.

The chain employs TRBV29-1 and TRBJ1-2; D remains unclear. There are 13 residues in the CDR3. Trimming stripped 1 base from V and 3 bases from J, with 9 bases between. Per germline, CDR1 SQVTM and CDR2 ANQGSEA. The CDR3, as DNA: TGCAGCGTTGAAGCGGGCGGTGACTATGGCTACACCTTC. Residues: CSVEAGGDYGYTF. The complete variable domain, with remaining parts taken from reference TRBV29-1 and TRBJ1-2, reads SAVISQKPSRDICQRGTSLTIQCQVDSQVTMMFWYRQQPGQSLTLIATANQGSEATYESGFVIDKFPISRPNLTFSTLTVSNMSPEDSSIYLCSVEAGGDYGYTFGSGTRLTVV.

The chain recombines TRBV23-1 with TRBJ2-7, with D unclear. TRBV23-1 is designated an ORF whose function remains uncertain. The CDR3 length is 12 residues. The V gene lost 10 bases and the J gene lost 8 bases, with 18 bases spanning the gap. CDR3 sequence reads: CATPRAHRKQYF. CDR3 in DNA: TGCGCCACCCCCCGGGCGCATAGGAAGCAGTACTTC.

This rearrangement joins TRBV18 to TRBJ1-4; D call uncertain. CDR3 length equals 16 residues. Germline V gene lookup returns CDR1 KGHSH and CDR2 LQKENI. V gave up 3 bases and J gave up 8 bases, with 19 bases separating them. CDR3 loop: CASSPPSQAEGEKLFF. The CDR3 coding sequence is TGTGCCAGCTCACCGCCGAGTCAGGCTGAAGGGGAAAAACTGTTTTTT.

The rearrangement joins TRBV5-4 to TRBJ2-3; D possibly uses TRBD1 or TRBD2 (5 bases each). There are 15 residues in the CDR3. V was trimmed by 4 bases and J by 6 bases, leaving 18 bases between them. The germline CDR1 and CDR2 sequences are SGHNT and YYREEE (reference sequence). CDR3 DNA sequence: TGTGCCAGCAGCGCCCCATCCCTTCGGGGCGATACGCAGTATTTT. Translated, it gives CASSAPSLRGDTQYF. The full variable domain, in which reference TRBV5-4 and TRBJ2-3 provide the parts outside the CDR3, is ETGVTQSPTHLIKTRGQQVTLRCSSQSGHNTVSWYQQALGQGPQFIFQYYREEENGRGNFPPRFSGLQFPNYSSELNVNALELDDSALYLCASSAPSLRGDTQYFGPGTRLTVL.

The rearrangement links TRBV4-2 to TRBJ2-1; TRBD2 matches 8 bases. Germline V gene data show CDR1 as LGHNA and CDR2 as YNFKEQ. Trimming cost V 3 bases and J 8 bases; bases outside gene matches: 12. The CDR3 has 16 amino acids. The DNA for the CDR3 is TGTGCCAGCAGCCAGCCTAGCGGGCAGAGGTACGATGAGCAGTTCTTC. It codes for CASSQPSGQRYDEQFF.

This chain uses TRBV19 with TRBJ2-7; D is ambiguous. Germline V lookup: CDR1 LNHDA, CDR2 SQIVND (reference sequence). Trimming cost V 7 bases and J 2 bases, with 12 bases left between them. There are 13 residues in the CDR3. CDR3: CASTPSGTYEQYF. CDR3 coding DNA: TGTGCCAGTACCCCCTCCGGTACCTACGAGCAGTACTTC.

This chain connects TRBV5-1 to TRBJ1-1, with D uncertain. This CDR3 has 13 residues. Germline loops: CDR1 SGHRS, CDR2 YFSETQ. V dropped 0 bases and J dropped 0 bases, with 3 bases sitting between them. The chain's CDR3 is CASSLGMNTEAFF. In DNA, the CDR3 is TGCGCCAGCAGCTTGGGTATGAACACTGAAGCTTTCTTT.

This clone was found once. The chain joins TRBV6-4 to TRBJ1-1; D is ambiguous. The CDR3 sequence is 13 residues long. V lost 3 bases to trimming and J lost 0 bases, with 5 bases between them. CDR1 MRHNA and CDR2 SNTAGT come from the germline V gene. CDR3 nucleotides: TGTGCCAGCAGTGAGAGGGTGAACACTGAAGCTTTCTTT. This translates into CASSERVNTEAFF.

The chain carries TRBV6-1 and TRBJ1-2; D is unclear. The germline V gene has CDR1 MNHNS and CDR2 SASEGT. V dropped 0 bases and J dropped 2 bases, with 13 bases sitting between them. The CDR3 contains 16 residues. CDR3 region: CASSEAGPYPNYGYTF. As DNA, the CDR3 is TGTGCCAGCAGTGAAGCTGGCCCCTACCCCAACTATGGCTACACCTTC.

V and J are TRBV28 and TRBJ1-2; 12 bases agree with TRBD1. The CDR3 has 15 amino acids. Per the germline V gene, CDR1 is MDHEN and CDR2 is SYDVKM. V shed 6 bases, J shed 8 bases, and the junction held 10 bases outside the gene matches. The CDR3 is CASSRGQGAWGGYTF. CDR3 DNA: TGTGCCAGCAGCCGGGGACAGGGGGCATGGGGAGGCTACACCTTC.

The chain is built from TRBV5-1 and TRBJ2-3, with TRBD2 matching 10 bases. This CDR3 contains 15 residues. CDR1 SGHRS and CDR2 YFSETQ come from the germline V gene. V was clipped by 2 bases and J by 6 bases; unmatched bases: 6. This CDR3 reads CASSLRLAGADTQYF. CDR3 sequence (DNA): TGCGCCAGCAGCTTAAGGCTAGCGGGAGCGGATACGCAGTATTTT.

The chain links TRBV11-3 to TRBJ2-7; either TRBD1 or TRBD2 may supply D (5 bases each). V was trimmed by 6 bases and J by 4 bases, leaving 16 bases between them. CDR1 and CDR2 from the germline V gene are SGHNT and YENEEA. The CDR3 totals 14 residues. The CDR3 loop reads CASRSPGRRYEQYF. The CDR3 DNA follows: TGTGCCAGCAGGTCACCGGGGCGGCGGTACGAGCAGTACTTC. Variable domain in full (rest from reference TRBV11-3 and TRBJ2-7): EAGVVQSPRYKIIEKKQPVAFWCNPISGHNTLYWYLQNLGQGPELLIRYENEEAVDDSQLPKDRFSAERLKGVDSTLKIQPAELGDSAVYLCASRSPGRRYEQYFGPGTRLTVT.

This clone was seen only once. The chain couples TRBV2 to TRBJ1-2; no clear D gene. Germline CDR1 reads SNHLY; CDR2 reads FYNNEI. Trimming took off 6 bases at V and 3 bases at J, with 11 bases between the two ends. The CDR3 has 13 residues. The CDR3 DNA follows: TGTGCCAGCAGCAGGACCTGGGACTATGGCTACACCTTC. This translates into CASSRTWDYGYTF. Looking up the rest from reference TRBV2 and TRBJ1-2 gives the full variable domain: EPEVTQTPSHQVTQMGQEVILRCVPISNHLYFYWYRQILGQKVEFLVSFYNNEISEKSEIFDDQFSVERPDGSNFTLKIRSTKLEDSAMYFCASSRTWDYGYTFGSGTRLTVV.

The chain recombines TRBV4-1 with TRBJ1-1; a weak D match, TRBD1 (5 bases). Trimming shortened V by 4 bases and J by 3 bases, and 12 bases separated the two germline ends. Per germline, CDR1 MGHRA and CDR2 YSYEKL. The CDR3 is made up of 14 amino acids. CDR3 DNA: TGCGCCAGCAGCCTGGGGACCGGGGACACTGAAGCTTTCTTT. Protein sequence: CASSLGTGDTEAFF.